Listed here is a single TCR beta chain. Repertoires were generated with immunoSEQ multiplex PCR, while TCRdb's copy carries only in-frame clones and drops some. This table has roughly 69,000 clones, 92% appearing once. The sample comes from a study of T cell changes during pregnancy in multiple sclerosis. The ends lost 10 bases at V and 2 bases at J; junction bases unmatched: 13. In germline, CDR1 is MDHEN, CDR2 SYDVKM. There are 15 residues in the CDR3. The origin of this receptor is a female donor with multiple sclerosis, enrolled in a pregnancy study. Sequencing was performed on peripheral blood, taken after pregnancy. The chain recombines TRBV28 with TRBJ1-1; 7 bases align to TRBD1. The CDR3 here is CATYIQGVTNTEAFF. The CDR3, as DNA: TGTGCCACCTATATTCAGGGGGTAACTAACACTGAAGCTTTCTTT.